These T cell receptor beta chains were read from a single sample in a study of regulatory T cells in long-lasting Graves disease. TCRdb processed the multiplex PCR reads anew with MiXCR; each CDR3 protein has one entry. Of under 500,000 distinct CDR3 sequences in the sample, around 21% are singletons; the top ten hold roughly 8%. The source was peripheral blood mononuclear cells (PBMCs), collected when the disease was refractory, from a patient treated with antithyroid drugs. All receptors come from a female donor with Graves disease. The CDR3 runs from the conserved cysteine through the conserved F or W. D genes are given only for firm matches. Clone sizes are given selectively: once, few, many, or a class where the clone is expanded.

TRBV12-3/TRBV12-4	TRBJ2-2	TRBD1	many	CASSLTAGGASGELFF	TGTGCCAGCAGTTTGACGGCAGGGGGCGCATCCGGGGAGCTGTTTTTT
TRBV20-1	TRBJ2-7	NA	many	CSASVILGEQYF	TGCAGTGCTAGCGTAATTCTAGGGGAGCAGTACTTC
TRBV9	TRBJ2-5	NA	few	CASSALGQNQETQYF	TGTGCCAGCAGCGCCCTCGGACAGAACCAAGAGACCCAGTACTTC
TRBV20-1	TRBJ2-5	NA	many	CSAQDGYQETQYF	TGCAGTGCCCAGGACGGGTACCAAGAGACCCAGTACTTC
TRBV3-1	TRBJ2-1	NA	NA	CASSQDRLARNEQFF	TGTGCCAGCAGCCAAGATCGGCTAGCGAGGAATGAGCAGTTCTTC
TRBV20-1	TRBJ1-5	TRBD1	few	CSARQGADQPQHF	TGCAGTGCTCGACAGGGGGCTGATCAGCCCCAGCATTTT
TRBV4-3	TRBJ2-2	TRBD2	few	CASSQDRVTIAGGPAGELFF	TGCGCCAGCAGCCAAGATCGGGTTACCATAGCGGGAGGGCCCGCCGGGGAGCTGTTTTTT
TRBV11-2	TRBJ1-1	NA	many	CASSLRTARATEAFF	TGTGCCAGCAGCTTACGCACAGCCCGGGCCACTGAAGCTTTCTTT
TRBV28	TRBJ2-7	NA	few	CASSLLLAEQYF	TGTGCCAGCAGTTTATTACTGGCGGAGCAGTACTTC
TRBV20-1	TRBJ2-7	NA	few	CSARAWSSYEQYF	TGCAGTGCTAGAGCTTGGAGCTCCTACGAGCAGTACTTC
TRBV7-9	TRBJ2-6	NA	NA	CASSPEGGRFIGGANVLTF	TGTGCCAGCAGCCCTGAGGGCGGGCGGTTTATTGGAGGGGCCAACGTCCTGACTTTC